This is a list of T cell receptor beta chains from one sample in a study of spatial heterogeneity in lung cancer. TCRdb independently ran MiXCR on the 5' RACE reads; one entry per CDR3 protein. This table holds over 14,000 distinct CDR3 sequences, around 8% found once. Source: PBMCs, taken at surgery. Receptors were obtained from a female donor with early-stage non-small cell lung cancer. Both conserved end residues are part of each CDR3. The order of the fields is clone size, D gene, J gene, V gene, CDR3 DNA, CDR3 protein. The D gene is left open where the match is weak. Clone size, where shown, is once, few, many, or a class for clones that have expanded.

clone_size: many; d_call: TRBD1; j_call: TRBJ1-1; v_call: TRBV18; cdr3_nt: TGTGCCAGCTCACCCCGACCTATCGGACAGGGGGGTATGAACACTGAAGCTTTCTTT; cdr3_aa: CASSPRPIGQGGMNTEAFF
clone_size: many; d_call: .; j_call: TRBJ2-1; v_call: TRBV7-9; cdr3_nt: TGTGCCAGCGTCTTGGCGCCGCGGGACAAATCCTACAATGAGCAGTTCTTC; cdr3_aa: CASVLAPRDKSYNEQFF
clone_size: many; d_call: .; j_call: TRBJ1-5; v_call: TRBV6-6; cdr3_nt: TGTGCCAGCAGTCTAACATTGGGGGTTAGCAATCAGCCCCAGCATTTT; cdr3_aa: CASSLTLGVSNQPQHF
clone_size: large; d_call: .; j_call: TRBJ2-7; v_call: TRBV5-5; cdr3_nt: TGTGCCAGCAGCTTGGACTACGAGCAGTACTTC; cdr3_aa: CASSLDYEQYF
clone_size: many; d_call: TRBD1; j_call: TRBJ1-6; v_call: TRBV6-5; cdr3_nt: TGTGCCAGCAGGGTCGCCGGGACAGCTTATAATTCACCCCTCCACTTT; cdr3_aa: CASRVAGTAYNSPLHF
clone_size: many; d_call: TRBD1; j_call: TRBJ2-7; v_call: TRBV5-5; cdr3_nt: TGTGCCAGCAGCCCATCCGGGACAGGGATCTACGAGCAGTACTTC; cdr3_aa: CASSPSGTGIYEQYF
clone_size: many; d_call: .; j_call: TRBJ2-5; v_call: TRBV5-4; cdr3_nt: TGTGCCAGCAGCTTGGTCGGCAGCCAAGAGACCCAGTACTTC; cdr3_aa: CASSLVGSQETQYF
clone_size: many; d_call: .; j_call: TRBJ2-1; v_call: TRBV7-9; cdr3_nt: TGTGCCAGCAGCGGGGCGGACGGTAGCTCCTACAATGAGCAGTTCTTC; cdr3_aa: CASSGADGSSYNEQFF
clone_size: few; d_call: TRBD1; j_call: TRBJ1-5; v_call: TRBV19; cdr3_nt: TGTGCCAGTAGCTCGGACAGGGGCAATCAGCCCCAGCATTTT; cdr3_aa: CASSSDRGNQPQHF
clone_size: many; d_call: .; j_call: TRBJ1-4; v_call: TRBV7-9; cdr3_nt: TGTGCCAGCAGCCCAACGGACGGCCGTAATGAAAAACTGTTTTTT; cdr3_aa: CASSPTDGRNEKLFF
clone_size: many; d_call: .; j_call: TRBJ2-1; v_call: TRBV12-3/TRBV12-4; cdr3_nt: TGTGCCAGCAGTGAACAGGCGCCGAAATACAATGAGCAGTTCTTC; cdr3_aa: CASSEQAPKYNEQFF
clone_size: few; d_call: .; j_call: TRBJ2-1; v_call: TRBV2; cdr3_nt: TGTGCCAGCAGTGAGAACCTCTCCTACAATGAGCAGTTCTTC; cdr3_aa: CASSENLSYNEQFF
clone_size: many; d_call: .; j_call: TRBJ2-1; v_call: TRBV19; cdr3_nt: TGTGCCAGTAGTATCGCTGGGACCTGGGGCTACAATGAGCAGTTCTTC; cdr3_aa: CASSIAGTWGYNEQFF
clone_size: few; d_call: .; j_call: TRBJ1-2; v_call: TRBV28; cdr3_nt: TGTGCCAGCAGTTTAGTGGGGGCTGGAGGTACTAACTATGGCTACACCTTC; cdr3_aa: CASSLVGAGGTNYGYTF
clone_size: many; d_call: TRBD1; j_call: TRBJ1-2; v_call: TRBV7-9; cdr3_nt: TGTGCCAGCAGTCCGACAGGGAACCTTAACTATGGCTACACCTTC; cdr3_aa: CASSPTGNLNYGYTF
clone_size: few; d_call: TRBD1; j_call: TRBJ1-2; v_call: TRBV12-3/TRBV12-4; cdr3_nt: TGTGCCAGCAGTTCGGGACAGGGCTATGGCTACACCTTC; cdr3_aa: CASSSGQGYGYTF
clone_size: many; d_call: TRBD1; j_call: TRBJ1-1; v_call: TRBV14; cdr3_nt: TGTGCCAGCAGCCAAGAAGGGGAAAGGGGGCATCAAGCTTTCTTT; cdr3_aa: CASSQEGERGHQAFF
clone_size: few; d_call: TRBD1; j_call: TRBJ1-1; v_call: TRBV10-3; cdr3_nt: TGTGCCATCAGAGGACAGGGTCCGAACACTGAAGCTTTCTTT; cdr3_aa: CAIRGQGPNTEAFF
clone_size: large; d_call: .; j_call: TRBJ2-7; v_call: TRBV7-2; cdr3_nt: TGTGCCAGCAGCTTAGGTCCGCACTCCTACGAGCAGTACTTC; cdr3_aa: CASSLGPHSYEQYF
clone_size: many; d_call: .; j_call: TRBJ1-1; v_call: TRBV28; cdr3_nt: TGTGCCAGCAGTTATCTACAGAGATCGAACACTGAAGCTTTCTTT; cdr3_aa: CASSYLQRSNTEAFF
clone_size: .; d_call: .; j_call: TRBJ1-5; v_call: TRBV12-3/TRBV12-4; cdr3_nt: TGTGCCAGCAGTCCGCGGCAGGCAGCCAGCAATCAGCCCCAGCATTTT; cdr3_aa: CASSPRQAASNQPQHF
clone_size: many; d_call: TRBD2; j_call: TRBJ2-7; v_call: TRBV28; cdr3_nt: TGTGCCAGCAGCCGCCGCGGGACTACCTACGAGCAGTACTTC; cdr3_aa: CASSRRGTTYEQYF
clone_size: .; d_call: TRBD2; j_call: TRBJ2-1; v_call: TRBV5-1; cdr3_nt: TGCGCCAGCAGCTTGGCGGGAGGCCGATACAATGAGCAGTTCTTC; cdr3_aa: CASSLAGGRYNEQFF
clone_size: many; d_call: TRBD2; j_call: TRBJ2-7; v_call: TRBV5-5; cdr3_nt: TGTGCCAGCAGCTTCTTAGCGGGCCCGCCCTACGAGCAGTACTTC; cdr3_aa: CASSFLAGPPYEQYF
clone_size: many; d_call: TRBD2; j_call: TRBJ2-3; v_call: TRBV7-8; cdr3_nt: TGTGCCAGCAGCTTAGACGCGGGGGAGAGAGATACGCAGTATTTT; cdr3_aa: CASSLDAGERDTQYF
clone_size: many; d_call: .; j_call: TRBJ2-5; v_call: TRBV7-2; cdr3_nt: TGTGCCAGCAGCTTATCGGAGTCAGAGACCCAGTACTTC; cdr3_aa: CASSLSESETQYF
clone_size: many; d_call: .; j_call: TRBJ2-5; v_call: TRBV5-8; cdr3_nt: TGTGCCAGCAGCCGACCTCTCAGCGGACCACAAGAGACCCAGTACTTC; cdr3_aa: CASSRPLSGPQETQYF
clone_size: many; d_call: .; j_call: TRBJ1-2; v_call: TRBV28; cdr3_nt: TGTGCCAGCATAACCGGAGGCTATGGCTACACCTTC; cdr3_aa: CASITGGYGYTF
clone_size: many; d_call: .; j_call: TRBJ1-1; v_call: TRBV20-1; cdr3_nt: TGCAGTGCTATGGGACACCCTGAAGCTTTCTTT; cdr3_aa: CSAMGHPEAFF
clone_size: many; d_call: .; j_call: TRBJ2-5; v_call: TRBV7-9; cdr3_nt: TGTGCCAGCAGCTTGATGGGAGAGACCCAGTACTTC; cdr3_aa: CASSLMGETQYF
clone_size: .; d_call: .; j_call: TRBJ2-5; v_call: TRBV12-3/TRBV12-4; cdr3_nt: TGTGCCAGCAGTTTTGGGGCAGGGTGGAACGCACAGTACTTC; cdr3_aa: CASSFGAGWNAQYF
clone_size: .; d_call: TRBD1; j_call: TRBJ2-1; v_call: TRBV7-3; cdr3_nt: TGTGCCAGCAGCTCCGGGACAGGGAGCTACAATGAGCAGTTCTTC; cdr3_aa: CASSSGTGSYNEQFF
clone_size: .; d_call: .; j_call: TRBJ1-5; v_call: TRBV12-3/TRBV12-4; cdr3_nt: TGTGCCAGCACCCGGGACCGCAATCAGCCCCAGCATTTT; cdr3_aa: CASTRDRNQPQHF
clone_size: medium-sized; d_call: .; j_call: TRBJ2-5; v_call: TRBV7-9; cdr3_nt: TGTGCCAGCAGCTTAAGGCAGGGCGCCTACCAAGAGACCCAGTACTTC; cdr3_aa: CASSLRQGAYQETQYF
clone_size: many; d_call: .; j_call: TRBJ2-1; v_call: TRBV6-1; cdr3_nt: TGTGCCAGCAGATTTGAGGGAGGGGGAGGTGAGCAGTTCTTC; cdr3_aa: CASRFEGGGGEQFF
clone_size: many; d_call: .; j_call: TRBJ2-1; v_call: TRBV19; cdr3_nt: TGTGCCAGTCGCATTTCTGCTGGGGGTGAGCAGTTCTTC; cdr3_aa: CASRISAGGEQFF
clone_size: many; d_call: TRBD2; j_call: TRBJ2-4; v_call: TRBV7-2; cdr3_nt: TGTGCCAGCAGCTTAGGCCCCATAGCGGGGCTAGGGGACATTCAGTACTTC; cdr3_aa: CASSLGPIAGLGDIQYF
clone_size: many; d_call: .; j_call: TRBJ2-7; v_call: TRBV6-2/TRBV6-3; cdr3_nt: TGTGCCAGCAGTTACAACGATGGTAGGGCGTCTGACAAGTACTTC; cdr3_aa: CASSYNDGRASDKYF
clone_size: many; d_call: TRBD2; j_call: TRBJ2-1; v_call: TRBV29-1; cdr3_nt: TGCAGCGTTGCAAGCGGGAGTCGAAATGAGCAGTTCTTC; cdr3_aa: CSVASGSRNEQFF
clone_size: many; d_call: .; j_call: TRBJ1-2; v_call: TRBV7-9; cdr3_nt: TGTGCCAGCAGCTTATACGGGATGGGGCATGGCTACACCTTC; cdr3_aa: CASSLYGMGHGYTF
clone_size: few; d_call: .; j_call: TRBJ2-2; v_call: TRBV20-1; cdr3_nt: TGCAGTGCTAGATGGAGGGGGCGGACTCCCGGGGAGCTGTTTTTT; cdr3_aa: CSARWRGRTPGELFF
clone_size: many; d_call: .; j_call: TRBJ1-2; v_call: TRBV2; cdr3_nt: TGTGCCAGCAGTAAACAGGGAGGCCCTAACTATGGCTACACCTTC; cdr3_aa: CASSKQGGPNYGYTF
clone_size: many; d_call: TRBD1; j_call: TRBJ1-5; v_call: TRBV12-3/TRBV12-4; cdr3_nt: TGTGCCAGCAGTGCACAGGGGGGAGGCAATCAGCCCCAGCATTTT; cdr3_aa: CASSAQGGGNQPQHF
clone_size: few; d_call: .; j_call: TRBJ1-2; v_call: TRBV29-1; cdr3_nt: TGCAGCGTTGAAAGAGCAGGGGATAGGGGCTACACCTTC; cdr3_aa: CSVERAGDRGYTF
clone_size: many; d_call: .; j_call: TRBJ1-2; v_call: TRBV5-1; cdr3_nt: TGCGCCAGCAGCTTGGCCGCAGGGATAGAGTATGGCTACACCTTC; cdr3_aa: CASSLAAGIEYGYTF